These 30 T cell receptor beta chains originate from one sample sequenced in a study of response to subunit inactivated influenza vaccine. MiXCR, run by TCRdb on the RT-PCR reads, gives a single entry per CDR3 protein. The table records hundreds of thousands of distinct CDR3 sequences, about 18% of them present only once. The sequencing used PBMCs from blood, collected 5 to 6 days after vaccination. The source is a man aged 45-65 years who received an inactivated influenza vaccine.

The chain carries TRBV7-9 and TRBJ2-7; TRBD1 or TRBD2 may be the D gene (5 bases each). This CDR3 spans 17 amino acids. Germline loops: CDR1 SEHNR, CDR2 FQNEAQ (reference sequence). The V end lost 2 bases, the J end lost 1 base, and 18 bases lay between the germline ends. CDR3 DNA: TGTGCCAGCAGCTTAACGGTAGCGACAGTAGCGTCCTACGAGCAGTACTTC. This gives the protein CASSLTVATVASYEQYF.

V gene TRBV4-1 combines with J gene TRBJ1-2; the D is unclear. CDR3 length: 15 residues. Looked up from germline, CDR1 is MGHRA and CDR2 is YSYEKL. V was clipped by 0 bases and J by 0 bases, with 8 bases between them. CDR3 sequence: CASSQEKRANYGYTF. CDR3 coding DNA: TGCGCCAGCAGCCAAGAGAAGAGGGCTAACTATGGCTACACCTTC.

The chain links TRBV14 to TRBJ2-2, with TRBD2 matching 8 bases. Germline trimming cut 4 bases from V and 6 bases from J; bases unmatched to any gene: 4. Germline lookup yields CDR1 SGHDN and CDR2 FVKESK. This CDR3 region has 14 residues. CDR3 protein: CASSLAGWAGELFF. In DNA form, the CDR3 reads TGTGCCAGCAGCCTAGCGGGATGGGCCGGGGAGCTGTTTTTT.

The CDR3 here is CASSLGWASAGSPPDTQYF. CDR3 bases: TGCGCCAGCAGCTTGGGTTGGGCTTCGGCGGGCAGCCCCCCAGATACGCAGTATTTT. This sequence joins TRBV5-1 and TRBJ2-3; a possible D gene is TRBD2 (5 bases). Trimming stripped 0 bases from V and 4 bases from J, with 24 bases between. This CDR3 contains 19 residues. The V gene's germline CDR1 is SGHRS and CDR2 YFSETQ.

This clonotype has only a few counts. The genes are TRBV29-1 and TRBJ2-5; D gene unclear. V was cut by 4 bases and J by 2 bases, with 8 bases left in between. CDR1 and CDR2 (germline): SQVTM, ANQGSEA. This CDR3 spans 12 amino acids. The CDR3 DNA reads TGCAGCGTTGTCAACGGGCAAGAGACCCAGTACTTC. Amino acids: CSVVNGQETQYF. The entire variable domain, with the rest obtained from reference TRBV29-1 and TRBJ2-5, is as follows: SAVISQKPSRDICQRGTSLTIQCQVDSQVTMMFWYRQQPGQSLTLIATANQGSEATYESGFVIDKFPISRPNLTFSTLTVSNMSPEDSSIYLCSVVNGQETQYFGPGTRLLVL.

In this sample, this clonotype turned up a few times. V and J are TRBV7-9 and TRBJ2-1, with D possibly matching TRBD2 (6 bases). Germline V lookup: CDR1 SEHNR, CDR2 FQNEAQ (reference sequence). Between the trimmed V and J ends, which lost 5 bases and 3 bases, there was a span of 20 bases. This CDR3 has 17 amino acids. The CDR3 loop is CASSPTYLADFYNEQFF. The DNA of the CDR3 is TGTGCCAGCAGCCCCACCTATTTAGCGGATTTCTACAATGAGCAGTTCTTC.

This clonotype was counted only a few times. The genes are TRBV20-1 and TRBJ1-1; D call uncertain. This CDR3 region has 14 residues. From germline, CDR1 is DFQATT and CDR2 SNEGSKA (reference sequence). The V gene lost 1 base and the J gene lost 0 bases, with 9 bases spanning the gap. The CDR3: CSARARALNTEAFF. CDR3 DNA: TGCAGTGCTAGAGCCCGGGCACTGAACACTGAAGCTTTCTTT.

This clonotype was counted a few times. The CDR3: CASSLHGKSGGYTF. CDR3 nucleotide sequence: TGTGCCAGCAGCTTACACGGGAAATCAGGTGGCTACACCTTC. The chain links TRBV7-2 to TRBJ1-2, with unresolved D. This CDR3 spans 14 amino acids. The V gene's germline CDR1 is SGHTA and CDR2 FQGNSA. Trimming removed 2 bases from V and 7 bases from J, with 14 bases in between.

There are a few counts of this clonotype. CDR3 protein: CASSEFGTGVNTIYF. Here the CDR3 DNA reads TGTGCCAGCAGTGAGTTCGGGACAGGGGTAAACACCATATATTTT. The rearrangement links TRBV12-3 or TRBV12-4 to TRBJ1-3; 10 bases map to TRBD1. Trimming took 5 bases from V and 6 from J; bases not matched to a gene: 7. The CDR3 runs 15 residues.

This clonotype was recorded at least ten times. CDR3 sequence reads: CASSSTWTDYNEQFF. In DNA form, the CDR3 reads TGCGCCAGCAGCTCCACCTGGACTGACTACAATGAGCAGTTCTTC. J is TRBJ2-1 and V is TRBV5-1; a weak D match, TRBD2 (5 bases). Trimming stripped 3 bases from V and 3 bases from J, with 13 bases between. The CDR3 has 15 residues. The germline gives CDR1 SGHRS, CDR2 YFSETQ.

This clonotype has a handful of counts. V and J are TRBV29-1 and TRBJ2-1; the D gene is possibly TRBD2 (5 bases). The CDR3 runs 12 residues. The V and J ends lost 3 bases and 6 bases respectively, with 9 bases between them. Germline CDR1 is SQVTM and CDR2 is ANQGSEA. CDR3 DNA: TGCAGCGTTGACCCGAGGGCCAATGAGCAGTTCTTC. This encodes CSVDPRANEQFF.

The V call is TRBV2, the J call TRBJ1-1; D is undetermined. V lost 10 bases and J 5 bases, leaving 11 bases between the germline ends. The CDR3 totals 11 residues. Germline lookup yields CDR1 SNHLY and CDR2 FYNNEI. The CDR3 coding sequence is TGTGCCACCGCTAGTCTAACTGAAGCTTTCTTT. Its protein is CATASLTEAFF.

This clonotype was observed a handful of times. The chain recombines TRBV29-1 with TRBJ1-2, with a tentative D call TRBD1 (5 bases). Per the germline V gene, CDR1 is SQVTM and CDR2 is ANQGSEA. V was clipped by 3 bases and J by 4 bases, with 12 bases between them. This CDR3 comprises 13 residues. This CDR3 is CSVELQAGYGYTF. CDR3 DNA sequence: TGCAGCGTTGAGCTACAGGCGGGCTATGGCTACACCTTC. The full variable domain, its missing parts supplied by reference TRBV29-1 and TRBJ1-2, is SAVISQKPSRDICQRGTSLTIQCQVDSQVTMMFWYRQQPGQSLTLIATANQGSEATYESGFVIDKFPISRPNLTFSTLTVSNMSPEDSSIYLCSVELQAGYGYTFGSGTRLTVV.

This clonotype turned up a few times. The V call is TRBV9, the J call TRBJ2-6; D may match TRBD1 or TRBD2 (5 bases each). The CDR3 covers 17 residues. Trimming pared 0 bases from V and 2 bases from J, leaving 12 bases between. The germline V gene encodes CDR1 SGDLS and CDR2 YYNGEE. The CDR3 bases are TGTGCCAGCAGCGTAGGGCTTATGGGGGCTGGGGCCAACGTCCTGACTTTC. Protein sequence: CASSVGLMGAGANVLTF. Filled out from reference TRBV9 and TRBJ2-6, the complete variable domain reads DSGVTQTPKHLITATGQRVTLRCSPRSGDLSVYWYQQSLDQGLQFLIQYYNGEERAKGNILERFSAQQFPDLHSELNLSSLELGDSALYFCASSVGLMGAGANVLTFGAGSRLTVL.

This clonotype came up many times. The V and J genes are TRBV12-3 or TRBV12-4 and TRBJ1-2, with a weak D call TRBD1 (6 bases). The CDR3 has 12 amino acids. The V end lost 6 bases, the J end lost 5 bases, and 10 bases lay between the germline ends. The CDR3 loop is CASRLGGYGYTF. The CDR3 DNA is TGTGCCAGCAGGCTAGGGGGGTATGGCTACACCTTC.

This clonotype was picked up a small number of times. CDR3 loop: CASSLSRTGTHEQYF. Written as DNA, the CDR3 is TGTGCCAGCAGCTTATCACGGACAGGGACCCACGAGCAGTACTTC. The rearrangement joins TRBV7-2 to TRBJ2-7; 8 positions match TRBD1. Trimming took 2 bases from V and 5 from J; bases not matched to a gene: 8. The CDR3 extends over 15 amino acids. Germline CDR1 SGHTA, CDR2 FQGNSA.

This CDR3 is CSARDGGTGGYNSPLHF. The DNA of the CDR3 is TGCAGTGCTAGAGACGGGGGTACAGGGGGTTATAATTCACCCCTCCACTTT. The chain links TRBV20-1 to TRBJ1-6; TRBD1 aligns across 8 bases. V was pared by 0 bases and J by 4 bases, with 8 bases of the junction left unmatched. The CDR3 consists of 17 residues. Germline V gene lookup returns CDR1 DFQATT and CDR2 SNEGSKA (reference sequence).

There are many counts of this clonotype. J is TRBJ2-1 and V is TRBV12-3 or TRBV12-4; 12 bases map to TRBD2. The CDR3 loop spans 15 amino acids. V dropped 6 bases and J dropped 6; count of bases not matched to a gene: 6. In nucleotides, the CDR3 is TGTGCCAGCAGGACTAGCGGGAGAACGATCAATGAGCAGTTCTTC. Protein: CASRTSGRTINEQFF.

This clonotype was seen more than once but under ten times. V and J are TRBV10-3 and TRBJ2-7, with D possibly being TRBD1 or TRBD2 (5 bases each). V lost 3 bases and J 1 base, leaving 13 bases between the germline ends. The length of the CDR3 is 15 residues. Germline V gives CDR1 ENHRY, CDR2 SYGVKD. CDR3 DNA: TGTGCCATCAGTGAATTGGGGGACCGATCCTACGAGCAGTACTTC. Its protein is CAISELGDRSYEQYF.

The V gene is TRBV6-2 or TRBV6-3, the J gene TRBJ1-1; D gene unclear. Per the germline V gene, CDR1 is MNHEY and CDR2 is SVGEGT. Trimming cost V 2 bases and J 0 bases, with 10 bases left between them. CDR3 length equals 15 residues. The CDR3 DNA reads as TGTGCCAGCAGTTACCCCCTTCCTATGAACACTGAAGCTTTCTTT. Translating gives CASSYPLPMNTEAFF.

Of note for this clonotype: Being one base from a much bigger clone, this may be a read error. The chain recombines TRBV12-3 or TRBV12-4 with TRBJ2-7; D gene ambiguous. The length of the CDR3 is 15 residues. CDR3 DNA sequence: TGTGCCGGCAGTTTAGAGTTCCGGAGCCCCTACGAGCAGTACTTC. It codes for CAGSLEFRSPYEQYF.

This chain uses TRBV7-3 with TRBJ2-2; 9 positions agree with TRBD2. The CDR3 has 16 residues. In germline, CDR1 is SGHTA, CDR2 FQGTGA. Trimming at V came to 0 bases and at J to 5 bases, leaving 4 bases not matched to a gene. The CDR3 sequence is CASSLTSGSGTGELFF. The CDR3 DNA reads TGTGCCAGCAGCTTAACTAGCGGGAGTGGGACCGGGGAGCTGTTTTTT.

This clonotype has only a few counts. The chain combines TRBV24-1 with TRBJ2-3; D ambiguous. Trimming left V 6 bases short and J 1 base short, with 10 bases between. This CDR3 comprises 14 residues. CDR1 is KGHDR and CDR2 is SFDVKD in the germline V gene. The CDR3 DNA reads TGTGCCACCAGTTTCGGAACCGGCACAGATACGCAGTATTTT. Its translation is CATSFGTGTDTQYF.

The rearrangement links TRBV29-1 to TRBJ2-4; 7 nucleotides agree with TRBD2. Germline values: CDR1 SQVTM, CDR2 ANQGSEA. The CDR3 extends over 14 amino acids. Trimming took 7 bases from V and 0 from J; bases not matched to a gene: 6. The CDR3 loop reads CSAGGGLAKNIQYF. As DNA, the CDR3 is TGCAGCGCTGGGGGGGGTTTAGCCAAAAACATTCAGTACTTC.

CDR3 in DNA: TGTGCCATCCCTGACGGGTCTGGGGCCAACGTCCTGACTTTC. Protein sequence: CAIPDGSGANVLTF. The chain uses TRBV28 and TRBJ2-6, with D hard to call. Germline V gives CDR1 MDHEN, CDR2 SYDVKM. CDR3 size: 14 residues. The V end was cut by 10 bases, the J end by 1 base, with 11 bases between.

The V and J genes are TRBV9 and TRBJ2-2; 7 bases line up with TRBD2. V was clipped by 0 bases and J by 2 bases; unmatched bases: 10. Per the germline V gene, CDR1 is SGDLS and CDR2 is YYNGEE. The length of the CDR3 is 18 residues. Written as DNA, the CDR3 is TGTGCCAGCAGCGTAGCGGGGGGTAACGGGGTCAACACCGGGGAGCTGTTTTTT. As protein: CASSVAGGNGVNTGELFF.

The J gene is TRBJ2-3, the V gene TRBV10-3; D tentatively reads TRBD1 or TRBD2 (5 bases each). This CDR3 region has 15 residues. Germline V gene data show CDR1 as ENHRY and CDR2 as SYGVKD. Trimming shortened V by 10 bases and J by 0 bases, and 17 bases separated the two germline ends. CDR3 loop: CATGFGALSTDTQYF. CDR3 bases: TGTGCCACAGGCTTCGGGGCCCTAAGCACAGATACGCAGTATTTT.

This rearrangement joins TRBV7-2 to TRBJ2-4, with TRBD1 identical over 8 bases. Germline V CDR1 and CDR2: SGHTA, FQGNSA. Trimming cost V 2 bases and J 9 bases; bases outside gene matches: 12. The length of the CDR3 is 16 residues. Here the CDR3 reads CASSLPRTGLGVIQYF. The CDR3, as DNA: TGTGCCAGCAGCTTACCCCGGACAGGGTTAGGTGTCATTCAGTACTTC.

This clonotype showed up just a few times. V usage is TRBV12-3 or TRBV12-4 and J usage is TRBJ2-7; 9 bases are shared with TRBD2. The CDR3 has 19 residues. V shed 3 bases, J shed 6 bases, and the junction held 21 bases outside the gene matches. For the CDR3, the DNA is TGTGCCAGCAGTTTGATCCCTCTTTGGCGGGAGGGCTCTTCCGGCGAGCAGTACTTC. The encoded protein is CASSLIPLWREGSSGEQYF.

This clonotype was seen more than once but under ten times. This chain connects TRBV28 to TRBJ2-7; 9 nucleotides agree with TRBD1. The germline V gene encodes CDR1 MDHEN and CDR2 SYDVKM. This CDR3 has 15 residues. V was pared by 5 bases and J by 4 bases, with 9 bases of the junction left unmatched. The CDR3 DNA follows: TGTGCCAGCAGTGCACCCGGGACAGGGCCTTACGAGCAGTACTTC. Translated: CASSAPGTGPYEQYF.